This passage covers 13 T cell receptor beta chains from one sample sequenced in a study of shared T cell receptors in the human thymus. Clones were sequenced by immunoSEQ multiplex PCR, and TCRdb holds only the in-frame ones, with some missing. Counted here are approximately 760,000 clones, approximately 85% occurring once; the ten biggest clones make up around 0.01%. The same sample was also studied in work on human thymus T cells.

The sequencing sample was made of thymocytes. The origin of the receptors is a girl under two years old with a congenital heart defect.

The chain combines TRBV4-1 with TRBJ2-7, with D possibly TRBD1 on 6 matching bases. CDR1 and CDR2 (germline): MGHRA, YSYEKL. The CDR3 is made up of 14 amino acids. Trimming took off 0 bases at V and 7 bases at J, with 13 bases between the two ends. Written as DNA, the CDR3 is TGCGCCAGCAGCCAAGAGGTTACAGGGAGTGAGCAGTACTTC. Translation: CASSQEVTGSEQYF.

The chain uses TRBV27 and TRBJ1-2, with unresolved D. The V gene lost 0 bases and the J gene lost 3 bases, with 14 bases spanning the gap. This CDR3 spans 16 amino acids. CDR1 and CDR2 (germline): MNHEY, SMNVEV (reference sequence). The CDR3 protein is CASSLSPRKDYYGYTF. CDR3 nucleotides: TGTGCCAGCAGTTTATCCCCCCGAAAAGACTACTATGGCTACACCTTC.

CDR3 amino acids: CASSEHPKRDRDFHGYTF. The CDR3 nucleotides read TGTGCCAGCAGCGAACATCCTAAGCGGGACAGGGACTTTCATGGCTACACCTTC. The V and J genes are TRBV9 and TRBJ1-2, with TRBD1 identical over 9 bases. The germline gives CDR1 SGDLS, CDR2 YYNGEE. The CDR3 runs to 18 residues. Germline trimming cut 3 bases from V and 6 bases from J; bases unmatched to any gene: 18.

The chain has TRBV5-5 and TRBJ2-1, with 8 bases fitting TRBD1. The CDR3 is made up of 15 amino acids. Per the germline V gene, CDR1 is SGHKS and CDR2 is YYEKEE (reference sequence). With 4 bases clipped from V and 2 bases from J, the junction kept 5 bases outside the gene matches. The CDR3 region has the DNA TGTGCCAGCAGCCTCCGGGACAGGACCTACAATGAGCAGTTCTTC. It encodes CASSLRDRTYNEQFF.

The rearrangement uses TRBV25-1 and TRBJ1-2, with D unclear. V was shortened by 1 base and J by 7 bases, with 16 bases between the two germline ends. Germline V gene lookup returns CDR1 MGHDK and CDR2 SYGVNS. This CDR3 region has 15 residues. CDR3 protein: CASSESERGLSGYTF. DNA for the CDR3: TGTGCCAGCAGTGAATCCGAAAGAGGGCTCTCTGGCTACACCTTC.

The rearrangement links TRBV5-6 to TRBJ1-2, with 10 positions matching TRBD1. CDR3 length equals 15 residues. Trimming removed 5 bases from V and 4 bases from J; junction bases left unmatched: 8. Per the germline V gene, CDR1 is SGHDT and CDR2 is YYEEEE. CDR3 in amino acids: CASSTTTGGSYGYTF. CDR3 coding DNA: TGTGCCAGCAGTACAACGACAGGGGGCTCCTATGGCTACACCTTC.

Notes on this clone: The junction departs from the called germline gene at one end, perhaps through a read error. The chain carries TRBV28 and TRBJ1-6, with a tentative D call TRBD1 (6 bases). CDR1 MDHEN and CDR2 SYDVKM come from the germline V gene. The CDR3 totals 19 residues. The CDR3: CASSLGRQAQGSYNSPLHF. The DNA of the CDR3 is TGTGCCAGCAGTTTGGGGAGACAGGCGCAAGGCTCCTATAATTCCCCCCTCCACTTT.

The V call is TRBV15, the J call TRBJ1-6, with D perhaps TRBD1 (6 bases). CDR1 LNHNV and CDR2 YYDKDF come from the germline V gene (reference sequence). The length of the CDR3 is 15 residues. Deletions cut 2 bases from V and 11 bases from J, with 16 bases between. CDR3 protein: CATSRIKTQGTPLHF. The CDR3 region has the DNA TGTGCCACCAGCAGAATAAAGACTCAGGGGACACCCCTCCACTTT. Drawing the rest from reference TRBV15 and TRBJ1-6, the complete variable domain is DAMVIQNPRYQVTQFGKPVTLSCSQTLNHNVMYWYQQKSSQAPKLLFHYYDKDFNNEADTPDNFQSRRPNTSFCFLDIRSPGLGDTAMYLCATSRIKTQGTPLHFGNGTRLTVT.

The rearrangement links TRBV28 to TRBJ1-5; 7 bases agree with TRBD1. J gave up 3 bases and V 5 bases, and 10 bases lay outside the gene matches. The CDR3 covers 16 residues. Germline-derived CDR1 and CDR2 are MDHEN and SYDVKM. The CDR3 DNA follows: TGTGCCAGCAGTGACTGGACAGGAGAATTCAATCAGCCCCAGCATTTT. Protein sequence: CASSDWTGEFNQPQHF.

This rearrangement joins TRBV7-9 to TRBJ2-3; D uncertain. The CDR3 sequence is 15 residues long. Germline lookup yields CDR1 SEHNR and CDR2 FQNEAQ (reference sequence). Trimming took 5 bases from V and 1 from J, leaving 13 bases between them. Here the CDR3 DNA reads TGTGCCAGCAGCCGGCCTCTTCTAGGCACAGATACGCAGTATTTT. It codes for CASSRPLLGTDTQYF.

This clone was detected only once. The chain recombines TRBV27 with TRBJ1-1; D not resolved. The germline V and J ends were trimmed by 5 bases and 4 bases, with 17 bases remaining between them. CDR1 is MNHEY, CDR2 SMNVEV, per germline (reference sequence). This CDR3 contains 15 residues. The CDR3 DNA is TGTGCCAGCAGTCTAGGTTTTATTCGAGGCACTGAAGCTTTCTTT. Translating gives CASSLGFIRGTEAFF.

This clone was counted between two and nine times. This rearrangement joins TRBV21-1 to TRBJ1-3; the D call of TRBD1 is as the table states it, not checked on the DNA. TRBV21-1 constitutes a pseudogene. CDR3 length: 18 residues. CDR3 in DNA: TGTGCCAGCAGCACCACGGGGGACAGCTCTCCCTCTGGAAACACCATATATTTT. Residues: CASSTTGDSSPSGNTIYF.

The gene calls are TRBV10-1 and TRBJ2-5, with D possibly TRBD1 on 5 matching bases. The tail of the sequence fits TRBJ2-7 better, so the J call may be wrong. The germline V gene encodes CDR1 WNHNN and CDR2 SYGVQD (reference sequence). The CDR3 sequence is 17 residues long. The CDR3 DNA sequence: TGCGCCAGCAGTGAAAAGGGCGGAAGGGGCAGCTCCTACGAGCAGTACTTC. Its translation is CASSEKGGRGSSYEQYF.